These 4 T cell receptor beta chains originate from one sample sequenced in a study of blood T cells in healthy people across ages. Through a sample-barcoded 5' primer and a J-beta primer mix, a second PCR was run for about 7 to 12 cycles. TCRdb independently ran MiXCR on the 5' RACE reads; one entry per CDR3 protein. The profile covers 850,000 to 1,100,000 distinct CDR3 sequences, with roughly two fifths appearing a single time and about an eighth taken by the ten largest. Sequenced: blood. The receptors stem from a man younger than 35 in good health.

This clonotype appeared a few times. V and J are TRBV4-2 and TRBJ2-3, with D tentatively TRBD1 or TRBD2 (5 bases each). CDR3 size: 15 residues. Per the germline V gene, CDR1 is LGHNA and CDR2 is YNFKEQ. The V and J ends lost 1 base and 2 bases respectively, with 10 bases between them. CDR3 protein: CASSQVEGITDTQYF. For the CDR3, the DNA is TGTGCCAGCAGCCAAGTCGAGGGGATCACAGATACGCAGTATTTT.

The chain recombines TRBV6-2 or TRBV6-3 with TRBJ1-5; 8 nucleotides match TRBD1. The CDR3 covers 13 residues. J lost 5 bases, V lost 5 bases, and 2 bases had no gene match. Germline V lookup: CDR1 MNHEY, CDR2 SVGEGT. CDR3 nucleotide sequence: TGTGCCAGCAGTGCCAGGGGGCATCAGCCCCAGCATTTT. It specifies CASSARGHQPQHF.

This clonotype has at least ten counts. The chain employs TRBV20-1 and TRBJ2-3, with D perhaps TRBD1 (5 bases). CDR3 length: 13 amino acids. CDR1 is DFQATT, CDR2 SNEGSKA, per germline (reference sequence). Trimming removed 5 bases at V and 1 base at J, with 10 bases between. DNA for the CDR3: TGCAGTGCTCAAGTAGGGGGCACAGATACGCAGTATTTT. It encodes CSAQVGGTDTQYF.

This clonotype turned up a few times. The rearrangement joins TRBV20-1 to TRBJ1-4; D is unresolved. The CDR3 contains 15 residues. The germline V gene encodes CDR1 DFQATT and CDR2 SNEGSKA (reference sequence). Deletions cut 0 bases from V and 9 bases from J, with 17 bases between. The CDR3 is CSARDQRTKGKKLFF. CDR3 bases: TGCAGTGCTAGAGATCAAAGAACCAAAGGGAAAAAACTGTTTTTT.